Following are 2 T cell receptor beta chains from one sample sequenced in a study of blood T cell repertoires in COVID-19. Profiling relied on immunoSEQ multiplex PCR, and the TCRdb table lists in-frame clones only, not all of them. Of about 220,000 clones in the sample, roughly 87% were seen once. Input material: peripheral blood. The receptors come from a man aged 40-50 years with active or convalescent COVID-19.

The rearrangement joins TRBV30 to TRBJ1-2, with D unresolved. V lost 1 base and J 4 bases, leaving 4 bases between the germline ends. The V gene's germline CDR1 is GTSNPN and CDR2 SVGIG (reference sequence). The CDR3 has 11 amino acids. This CDR3 reads CAWSGSYGYTF. The CDR3 region has the DNA TGTGCCTGGAGTGGCAGCTATGGCTACACCTTC.

This clone was found a few times. The chain couples TRBV30 to TRBJ1-6; 9 positions agree with TRBD1. CDR1 is GTSNPN, CDR2 SVGIG, per germline (reference sequence). The V segment lost 2 bases and the J segment 8 bases; nucleotides outside the gene matches: 13. The CDR3 runs 17 residues. CDR3 bases: TGTGCCTGGAGTCCCTCGGGACAGGGCGTACTCCATTCACCCCTCCACTTT. Its protein product is CAWSPSGQGVLHSPLHF.